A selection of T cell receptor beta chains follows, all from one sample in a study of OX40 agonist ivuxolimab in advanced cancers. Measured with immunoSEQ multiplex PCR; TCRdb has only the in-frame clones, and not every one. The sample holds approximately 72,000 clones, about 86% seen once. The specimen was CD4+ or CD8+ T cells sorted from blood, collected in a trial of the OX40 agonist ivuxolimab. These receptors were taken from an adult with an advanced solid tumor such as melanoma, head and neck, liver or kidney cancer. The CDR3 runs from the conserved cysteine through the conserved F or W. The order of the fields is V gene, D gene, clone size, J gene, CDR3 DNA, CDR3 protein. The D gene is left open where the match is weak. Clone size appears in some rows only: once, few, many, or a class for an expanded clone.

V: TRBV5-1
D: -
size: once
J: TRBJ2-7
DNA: TGCGCCAGCAGCCGTGACGGGAGCTCCTACGAGCAGTACTTC
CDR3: CASSRDGSSYEQYF

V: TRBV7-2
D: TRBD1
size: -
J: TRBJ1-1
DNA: TGTGCCAGCAGCCGTGGGACAGAAACTGAAGCTTTCTTT
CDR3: CASSRGTETEAFF

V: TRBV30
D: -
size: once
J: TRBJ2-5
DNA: TGTGCCTGGGACCGGGACCAGGGGGAGACCCAGTACTTC
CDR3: CAWDRDQGETQYF

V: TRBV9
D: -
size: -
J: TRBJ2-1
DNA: TGTGCCAGCAGCGTAGCTTCTCTGTACAATGAGCAGTTCTTC
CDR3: CASSVASLYNEQFF

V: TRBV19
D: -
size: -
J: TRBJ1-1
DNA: TGTGCCAGTAGTGCTGAACGACAGTCGAACACTGAAGCTTTCTTT
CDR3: CASSAERQSNTEAFF

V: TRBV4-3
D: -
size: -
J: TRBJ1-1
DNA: TGCGCCAGCAGCTCAACAGCAGGGCTGAACACTGAAGCTTTCTTT
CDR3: CASSSTAGLNTEAFF

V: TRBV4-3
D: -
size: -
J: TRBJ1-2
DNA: TGCGCCAGCAGCCAAGGTGCCAGGGAGAACTATGGCCACACCTTC
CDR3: CASSQGARENYGHTF

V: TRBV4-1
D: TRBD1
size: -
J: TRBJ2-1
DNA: TGCGCCAGCAGCCAAGGCAGGACCGGGACAGGGGGCGTCGATGAGCAGTTCTTC
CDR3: CASSQGRTGTGGVDEQFF

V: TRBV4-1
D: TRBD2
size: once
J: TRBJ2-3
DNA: TGCGCCAGCAGGCCTAGCGGGAGGACAGATACGCAGTATTTT
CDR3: CASRPSGRTDTQYF

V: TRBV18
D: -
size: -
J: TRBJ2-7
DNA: TGTGCCAGCTCACCAGTTGACTACGAGCAGTACTTC
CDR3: CASSPVDYEQYF

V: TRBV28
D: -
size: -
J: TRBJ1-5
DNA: TGTGCCAGCAGTTTTAGCGGGAACGGACAGCCCCAGCATTTT
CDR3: CASSFSGNGQPQHF

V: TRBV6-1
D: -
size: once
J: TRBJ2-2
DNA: TGTGCCAGCACCCCAGGGTTCGCGAACACCGGGGAGCTGTTTTTT
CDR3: CASTPGFANTGELFF

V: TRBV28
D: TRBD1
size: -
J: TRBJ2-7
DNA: TGTGCCAGCAGTTTGACGGACAGGAGCTCCTACGAGCAGTACTTC
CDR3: CASSLTDRSSYEQYF

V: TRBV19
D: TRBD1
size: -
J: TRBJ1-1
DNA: TGTGCCAGTAGTTCACAGGGGAGTCGGACTGAAGCTTTCTTT
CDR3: CASSSQGSRTEAFF

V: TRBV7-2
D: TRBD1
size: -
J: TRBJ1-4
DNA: TGTGCCAGCAGCCGGGACAGGGGGCATGAAAAACTGTTTTTT
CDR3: CASSRDRGHEKLFF

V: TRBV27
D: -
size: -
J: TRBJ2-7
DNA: TGTGCCAGCAGTGCCTCAGGGGAAAGAGGATTGGGTTTTTCTTACGAGCAGTACTTC
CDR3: CASSASGERGLGFSYEQYF

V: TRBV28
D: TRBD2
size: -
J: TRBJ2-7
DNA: TGTGCCAGCAGCCTGTCTGGTGAGCGGGAGGACTACGAGCAGTACTTC
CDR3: CASSLSGEREDYEQYF

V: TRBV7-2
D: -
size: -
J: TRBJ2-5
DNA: TGTGCCAGCAGCTTATCGTCGGGGACCAACCAAGAGACCCAGTACTTC
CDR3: CASSLSSGTNQETQYF

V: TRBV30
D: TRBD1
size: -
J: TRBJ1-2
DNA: TGTGCCTGGGACTCGGGACAGAACTATGGCTACACCTTC
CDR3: CAWDSGQNYGYTF

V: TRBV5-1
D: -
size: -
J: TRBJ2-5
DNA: TGCGCCAGTCGTAATGGACAGACACAAGAGACCCAGTACTTC
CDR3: CASRNGQTQETQYF

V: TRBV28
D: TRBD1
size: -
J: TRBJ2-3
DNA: TGTGCCAGCAGTTCCGGGACAGGGGGCCCAGATACGCAGTATTTT
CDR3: CASSSGTGGPDTQYF

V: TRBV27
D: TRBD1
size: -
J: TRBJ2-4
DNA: TGTGCCAGCAGTCTCATAGGGACAGGGCTAGCCAAAAACATTCAGTACTTC
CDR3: CASSLIGTGLAKNIQYF

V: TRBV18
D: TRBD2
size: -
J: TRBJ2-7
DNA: TGTGCCAGCTCACCAGGACTAGCGGGAAGCTACGAGCAGTACTTC
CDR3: CASSPGLAGSYEQYF

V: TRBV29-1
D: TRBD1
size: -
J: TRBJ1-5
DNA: TGCAGCGTTGCCACCGGGACAGGGTCCAATCAGCCCCAGCATTTT
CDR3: CSVATGTGSNQPQHF

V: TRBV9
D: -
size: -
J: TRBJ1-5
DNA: TGTGCCAGCAGCGCCGAGGGCCGACTGAATCAGCCCCAGCATTTT
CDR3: CASSAEGRLNQPQHF

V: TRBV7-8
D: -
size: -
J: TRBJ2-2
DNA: TGTGCCAGCAGTTCGGGACGGTTCACCGGGGAGCTGTTTTTT
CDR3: CASSSGRFTGELFF

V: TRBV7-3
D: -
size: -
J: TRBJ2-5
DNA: TGTGCCAGCAGCTTAACGAACGGTCGGGGTGAGACCCAGTACTTC
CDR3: CASSLTNGRGETQYF

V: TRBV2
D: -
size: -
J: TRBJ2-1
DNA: TGTGCCAGCAGTGGATCCACGATGGATGAGCAGTTCTTC
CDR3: CASSGSTMDEQFF

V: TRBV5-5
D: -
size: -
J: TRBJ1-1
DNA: TGTGCCAGCAGCTTGGAGTGGACCCAAACTGAAGCTTTCTTT
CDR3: CASSLEWTQTEAFF

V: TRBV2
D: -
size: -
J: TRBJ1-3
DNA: TGTGCCAGCAGCGAGGGGGTTGGGCGCTCTGGAAACACCATATATTTT
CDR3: CASSEGVGRSGNTIYF

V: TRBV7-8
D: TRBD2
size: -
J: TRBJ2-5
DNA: TGTGCCAGCAGCCGGTTCGGGACTAGCGGGAGTCTTGATGGGGAGACCCAGTACTTC
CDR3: CASSRFGTSGSLDGETQYF

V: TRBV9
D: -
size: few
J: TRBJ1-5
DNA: TGTGCCAGCAGCGTTCTTGAGGGTCAGCCCCAGCATTTT
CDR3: CASSVLEGQPQHF

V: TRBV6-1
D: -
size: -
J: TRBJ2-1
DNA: TGTGCCAGCAGTGTAACGCTGTCACGGGGGACCTACAATGAGCAGTTCTTC
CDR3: CASSVTLSRGTYNEQFF

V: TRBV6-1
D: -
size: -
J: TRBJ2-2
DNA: TGTGCCAGCAGTGAAGCAAGGGTACCATTCACCGGGGAGCTGTTTTTT
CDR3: CASSEARVPFTGELFF

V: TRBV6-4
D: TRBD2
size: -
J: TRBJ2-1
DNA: TGTGCCAGCAGTGCCCGGACTAGCGATGAGCAGTTCTTC
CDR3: CASSARTSDEQFF

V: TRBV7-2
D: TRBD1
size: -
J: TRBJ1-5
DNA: TGTGCCAGCAGCTTACGAGCTTCAGGGGGCGCTCAGCCCCAGCATTTT
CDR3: CASSLRASGGAQPQHF

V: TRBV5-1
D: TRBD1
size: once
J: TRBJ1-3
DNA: TGCGCCAGCAGCTTGAATGGACAGGAAAACACCATATATTTT
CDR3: CASSLNGQENTIYF

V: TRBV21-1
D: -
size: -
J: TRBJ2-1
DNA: TGTGCCAGCAGCAAAAGTCCTTGGAGGGGGCGCTATGAGCAGTTCTTC
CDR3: CASSKSPWRGRYEQFF

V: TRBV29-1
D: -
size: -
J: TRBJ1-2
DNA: TGCAGCGTTCAAGACGATGGCTACACCTTC
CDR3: CSVQDDGYTF

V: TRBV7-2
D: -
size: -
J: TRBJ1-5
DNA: TGTGCCAGCAGTTCCCTGGGGGGTTATCAGCCCCAGCATTTT
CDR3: CASSSLGGYQPQHF

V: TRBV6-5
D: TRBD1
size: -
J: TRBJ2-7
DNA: TGTGCCGGAGGAACAGGGGGTAATAGCTACGAGCAGTACTTC
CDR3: CAGGTGGNSYEQYF

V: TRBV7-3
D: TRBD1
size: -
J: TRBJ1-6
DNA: TGTGCCAGCAGCTCGTACCGGACAGGGGCTAATTCACCCCTCCACTTT
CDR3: CASSSYRTGANSPLHF

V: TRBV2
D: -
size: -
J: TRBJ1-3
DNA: TGTGCCAGCAGTTCAGCTTACAGGGCGGACACCATATATTTT
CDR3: CASSSAYRADTIYF

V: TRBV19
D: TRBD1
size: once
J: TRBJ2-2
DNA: TGTGCCAGTAGTACCAGAAAAGGACAGGGAAGCGGGGAGCTGTTTTTT
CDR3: CASSTRKGQGSGELFF

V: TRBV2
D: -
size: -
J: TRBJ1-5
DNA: TGTGCCAGCAGTGTAGCGGCGTATAGCAATCAGCCCCAGCATTTT
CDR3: CASSVAAYSNQPQHF

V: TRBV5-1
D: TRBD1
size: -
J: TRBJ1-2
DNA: TGCGCCAGCAGCTTGGGATCGACAGGGGCGGACGGCACCTTC
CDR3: CASSLGSTGADGTF

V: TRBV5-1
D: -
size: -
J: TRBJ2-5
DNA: TGCGCCAGCAGCTTGGCCGGGACACAACAAGAGACCCAGTACTTC
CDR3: CASSLAGTQQETQYF

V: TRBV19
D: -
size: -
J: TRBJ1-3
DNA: TGTGCCAGTAGACCGCCTTCGGGCTCTGGAAACACCATATATTTT
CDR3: CASRPPSGSGNTIYF

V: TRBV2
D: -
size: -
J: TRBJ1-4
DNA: TGTGCCAGCAGCTGGGCCGGGACGGAGTTTTTT
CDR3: CASSWAGTEFF